One and the same sample provided the 17 T cell receptor beta chains below, sequenced in a study of control samples from healthy donors and cancer patients. This table comes from immunoSEQ multiplex PCR, and its TCRdb copy is limited to in-frame clones, with some not included. The sample includes about 82,000 clones, around 87% seen only once; the top ten take 20% to 25%. The sequencing sample was made of blood. The receptors originated from a man aged 45 to 65 in good health.

This clone was seen a single time. V and J are TRBV10-3 and TRBJ1-5; 7 nucleotides agree with TRBD1. V dropped 5 bases and J dropped 0; count of bases not matched to a gene: 4. The CDR3 is 15 residues long. The V gene's germline CDR1 is ENHRY and CDR2 SYGVKD. The DNA for the CDR3 is TGTGCCATCAGTCCCCGGGACAGTAGCAATCAGCCCCAGCATTTT. Amino acids: CAISPRDSSNQPQHF.

CDR3: CASSLAGNSNQPQHF. The CDR3 DNA is TGTGCCAGCAGCTTGGCGGGGAATAGCAATCAGCCCCAGCATTTT. The V gene is TRBV5-6, the J gene TRBJ1-5; D is uncertain. Deletions cut 0 bases from V and 0 bases from J, with 7 bases between. The CDR3 is made up of 15 amino acids. From germline, CDR1 is SGHDT and CDR2 YYEEEE.

The rearrangement uses TRBV15 and TRBJ2-5, with D hard to call. The CDR3 contains 14 residues. Per the germline V gene, CDR1 is LNHNV and CDR2 is YYDKDF (reference sequence). With 0 bases removed from V and 12 bases from J, the gap between germline ends came to 17 bases. Here the CDR3 DNA reads TGTGCCACCAGCAGAGATTCAGGCGACCCCCCTGAGTACTTC. Translating it yields CATSRDSGDPPEYF.

The chain uses TRBV19 and TRBJ2-7; D remains ambiguous. The CDR3 is made up of 11 amino acids. The V gene lost 3 bases and the J gene lost 3 bases, with 3 bases spanning the gap. The V gene's germline CDR1 is LNHDA and CDR2 SQIVND (reference sequence). The CDR3 sequence is CASSIGYEQYF. CDR3 bases: TGTGCCAGTAGTATTGGCTACGAGCAGTACTTC.

This chain links TRBV11-3 with TRBJ2-3; D is possibly TRBD1 (5 bases). Trimming took off 1 base at V and 2 bases at J, with 10 bases between the two ends. The CDR3 is 15 residues long. The germline CDR1 and CDR2 sequences are SGHNT and YENEEA. The CDR3 is CASSLARENTDTQYF. For the CDR3, the DNA is TGTGCCAGCAGCTTAGCCAGGGAAAACACAGATACGCAGTATTTT.

The V and J genes are TRBV18 and TRBJ2-5; D may correspond to TRBD1 or TRBD2 (5 bases each). Germline V gene data show CDR1 as KGHSH and CDR2 as LQKENI. The CDR3 has 15 residues. With 3 bases removed from V and 5 bases from J, the gap between germline ends came to 16 bases. In DNA, the CDR3 is TGTGCCAGCTCACCCTCCTCCGGGACCAGGGAGACCCAGTACTTC. Its translation is CASSPSSGTRETQYF.

This chain joins TRBV19 and TRBJ1-2; 8 positions agree with TRBD1. This CDR3 comprises 13 residues. CDR1 and CDR2 (germline): LNHDA, SQIVND (reference sequence). V was clipped by 5 bases and J by 6 bases; unmatched bases: 5. The CDR3 region has the DNA TGTGCCAGTAGTTGGACAGGGAGAGATGGCTACACCTTC. It is translated as CASSWTGRDGYTF.

DNA of the CDR3: TGTGCCAGCAGCCCCGACAGGGAGGTCGGCTACACCTTC. This translates into CASSPDREVGYTF. The chain combines TRBV7-2 with TRBJ1-2, with TRBD1 identical over 7 bases. CDR1 and CDR2 from the germline V gene are SGHTA and FQGNSA. CDR3 length: 13 amino acids. Trimming took 5 bases from V and 8 from J; bases not matched to a gene: 8. The full variable domain, with the rest looked up from reference TRBV7-2 and TRBJ1-2, is GAGVSQSPSNKVTEKGKDVELRCDPISGHTALYWYRQSLGQGLEFLIYFQGNSAPDKSGLPSDRFSAERTGGSVSTLTIQRTQQEDSAVYLCASSPDREVGYTFGSGTRLTVV.

The V and J genes are TRBV7-9 and TRBJ1-1; 8 bases line up with TRBD1. Trimming removed 1 base from V and 1 base from J; junction bases left unmatched: 5. CDR1 and CDR2 from the germline V gene are SEHNR and FQNEAQ (reference sequence). This CDR3 has 16 residues. The CDR3 bases are TGTGCCAGCAGCTTAGGGAGGACAGGGTGGAACACTGAAGCTTTCTTT. Protein: CASSLGRTGWNTEAFF.

V and J are TRBV24-1 and TRBJ1-1, with 9 bases aligning to TRBD1. CDR3 size: 18 residues. The germline V gene encodes CDR1 KGHDR and CDR2 SFDVKD. The junction had 7 bases not matched to a gene; V was cut back by 0 bases and J by 0 bases. CDR3 sequence: CATSDLQPDRGMNTEAFF. The CDR3 region has the DNA TGTGCCACCAGTGATTTGCAGCCCGACAGGGGGATGAACACTGAAGCTTTCTTT.

The V gene is TRBV24-1, the J gene TRBJ1-1; 8 bases line up with TRBD1. This CDR3 has 13 residues. Germline CDR1 is KGHDR and CDR2 is SFDVKD. V was clipped by 9 bases and J by 5 bases; unmatched bases: 7. CDR3 sequence: CATAGQGGTEAFF. DNA for the CDR3: TGTGCCACCGCCGGACAGGGCGGGACTGAAGCTTTCTTT.

The chain is built from TRBV30 and TRBJ2-5; 13 nucleotides match TRBD2. The CDR3 consists of 14 residues. V was pared by 5 bases and J by 3 bases, with 3 bases of the junction left unmatched. Germline CDR1 GTSNPN, CDR2 SVGIG (reference sequence). In nucleotides, the CDR3 is TGTGCCTGGGGTGGGACTAGCGGGAAAGAGACCCAGTACTTC. Translation gives CAWGGTSGKETQYF. Variable domain in full (rest from reference TRBV30 and TRBJ2-5): SQTIHQWPATLVQPVGSPLSLECTVEGTSNPNLYWYRQAAGRGLQLLFYSVGIGQISSEVPQNLSASRPQDRQFILSSKKLLLSDSGFYLCAWGGTSGKETQYFGPGTRLLVL.

This clone was observed once. This chain connects TRBV2 to TRBJ1-4, with 11 nucleotides matching TRBD1. The CDR3 is 16 amino acids. V dropped 4 bases and J dropped 7; count of bases not matched to a gene: 8. Per germline, CDR1 SNHLY and CDR2 FYNNEI. CDR3 sequence reads: CASSVHGQGAGEKLFF. CDR3 nucleotide sequence: TGTGCCAGCAGTGTTCACGGACAGGGGGCGGGTGAAAAACTGTTTTTT.

This clone was counted between two and nine times. The J gene is TRBJ1-1, the V gene TRBV5-1; 8 bases map to TRBD1. Germline V CDR1 and CDR2: SGHRS, YFSETQ. Unmatched junction bases numbered 11, after V lost 4 bases and J lost 0 bases. CDR3 length: 17 residues. The CDR3: CASSPGQGVSLNTEAFF. The CDR3 DNA follows: TGCGCCAGCAGCCCCGGACAGGGAGTAAGTCTGAACACTGAAGCTTTCTTT.

This clone was seen a single time. The J gene is TRBJ1-2, the V gene TRBV4-3, with D uncertain. V lost 5 bases and J lost 7, with 17 bases in between. CDR1 is LGHNA and CDR2 is YSLEER in the germline V gene. This CDR3 contains 14 residues. The CDR3 bases are TGCGCCAGCAGCTCCTCTAGCGCACCGGGTGGCTACACCTTC. This codes for CASSSSSAPGGYTF.

The gene calls are TRBV11-3 and TRBJ2-5; possible D gene TRBD1, 5 bases. The CDR3 is 14 amino acids. The germline V and J ends were trimmed by 3 bases and 0 bases, with 8 bases remaining between them. Germline V CDR1 and CDR2: SGHNT, YENEEA. CDR3 coding DNA: TGTGCCAGCAGCTTCAAACAGGACCAAGAGACCCAGTACTTC. It encodes CASSFKQDQETQYF. Supplemented by reference TRBV11-3 and TRBJ2-5, the full variable domain reads EAGVVQSPRYKIIEKKQPVAFWCNPISGHNTLYWYLQNLGQGPELLIRYENEEAVDDSQLPKDRFSAERLKGVDSTLKIQPAELGDSAVYLCASSFKQDQETQYFGPGTRLLVL.

The chain's CDR3 is CASSVGQGQAYNEQFF. The CDR3 region has the DNA TGTGCCAGCAGCGTAGGACAGGGGCAAGCCTACAATGAGCAGTTCTTC. This rearrangement joins TRBV9 to TRBJ2-1; TRBD1 agrees at 8 bases. V trimming: 0 bases; J trimming: 2 bases; junction bases outside the gene matches: 4. The CDR3 sequence is 16 residues long. Germline loops: CDR1 SGDLS, CDR2 YYNGEE.